Included here is one TCR beta chain sequence, with context. CDR3 length: 13 amino acids. Germline lookup yields CDR1 MNHEY and CDR2 SVGEGT. Trimming took off 5 bases at V and 2 bases at J, with 10 bases between the two ends. Repertoires were generated with immunoSEQ multiplex PCR, while TCRdb's copy carries only in-frame clones and drops some. The sample records around 65,000 clones, roughly three quarters being singletons. This entry belongs to a study of blood T cell repertoires in COVID-19. The sample taken for sequencing was peripheral blood. The chain uses TRBV6-2 or TRBV6-3 and TRBJ2-7; D might be TRBD1 (5 bases). The receptor's source is a man in his 60s with acute or convalescent COVID-19. The CDR3 DNA reads as TGTGCCAGCAGTGCGACGGACACCTACGAGCAGTACTTC. Amino acids: CASSATDTYEQYF.